This TCR beta chain was sequenced in a study of blood T cells in healthy people across ages. Findings and caveats of the study: Aged donors had fewer naive CD4+ cells and lower diversity than long-lived donors.

Next came a second PCR, run for about 7 to 12 cycles, which used a sample-barcoded 5' primer along with a J-beta primer mix. TCRdb reanalysed the 5' RACE reads using MiXCR and keeps one entry per CDR3 protein. The data contain hundreds of thousands of distinct CDR3 sequences, under 30% of them singletons. CDR1 is MGHRA and CDR2 is YSYEKL in the germline V gene. V was trimmed by 0 bases and J by 0 bases, leaving 12 bases between them. The CDR3 is 16 residues long. This clonotype was found a few times. Its antigen is undetermined. A much larger clone differs from this one at a single base, so this may be a read error.

The V call is TRBV4-1, the J call TRBJ2-7, with D possibly being TRBD1 or TRBD2 (5 bases each). This sequence was found in a woman older than 75 in good health. Sequencing was performed on blood. This CDR3 reads CASSQEGGGVSYEQYF. The CDR3 nucleotides read TGCGCCAGCAGCCAAGAGGGTGGGGGAGTCTCCTACGAGCAGTACTTC.